Presented here are 18 T cell receptor delta chains from one specimen sequenced in a study of gamma-delta chains in newborns, infants, children. TCRdb applied CATT to the reads for clone calling. The table lists around 8,100 delta-chain clones, 3% to 3.5% of them singletons. What was sequenced was blood. These receptor sequences come from a child who was a newborn, infant or young child, either healthy, febrile or measles-vaccinated (not recorded which).

About this clone: Sequence at one end of the junction differs from germline and may be a read error. This sequence joins TRDV2 and TRDJ3; 13 bases map to TRDD3. This CDR3 contains 18 residues. The V gene's germline CDR1 is GEAIGNYY and CDR2 EKD. The CDR3: CACGTGGYASWDARQMFF. In DNA form, the CDR3 reads TGTGCCTGTGGCACTGGGGGATACGCCTCCTGGGACGCCCGACAGATGTTTTTC.

Of note for this clone: The junction and the germline gene differ at one end; a read error may be behind it. The chain couples TRDV2 to TRDJ1; 7 nucleotides match TRDD3. CDR3 length: 15 residues. Germline CDR1 reads GEAIGNYY; CDR2 reads EKD. CDR3 sequence: CACGTVDTHTDKLIF. The CDR3 DNA reads as TGTGCCTGTGGCACCGTGGATACGCACACCGATAAACTCATCTTT.

This clone was counted between two and nine times. The likely explanation is a read error, given a far larger clone one base away. Other DNA sequences within the sample encode an identical CDR3. The chain couples TRDV2 to TRDJ2; TRDD3 matches at 7 bases. Germline assignment: CDR1 GEAIGNYY and CDR2 EKD. The length of the CDR3 is 15 residues. Trimming cost V 0 bases and J 2 bases; bases outside gene matches: 2. CDR3 DNA: TGTGCCTGTGACACCGTGGGGGACTTGACAGCACAACTCTTCTTT. Translation: CACDTVGDLTAQLFF.

This clone occurred a few times. A single base separates this from a much larger clone, so it may be a read error. The same CDR3 arises from other DNA sequences in this sample as well. The chain combines TRDV2 with TRDJ3; 11 bases are a match to TRDD3. There are 17 residues in the CDR3. Germline CDR1 is GEAIGNYY and CDR2 is EKD. CDR3 DNA sequence: TGTGCCTGTGACATACTGGGGGATATTTGGGACACCCGACAAATGTTTTTC. It translates to CACDILGDIWDTRQMFF.

By share, this clone ranks as medium-sized. Other DNA variants within this sample encode the same CDR3. The V and J genes are TRDV2 and TRDJ1, with D maybe TRDD3 (5 bases). Looked up from germline, CDR1 is GEAIGNYY and CDR2 is EKD. The CDR3 length is 13 residues. V was pared by 0 bases and J by 4 bases, with 8 bases between. As DNA, the CDR3 is TGTGCCTGTGACACCTGGGGACACGATAAACTCATCTTT. Its protein product is CACDTWGHDKLIF.

Judged by abundance, this clone is medium-sized (0.01 to 0.1%). J is TRDJ3 and V is TRDV2; the match to TRDD3 covers 11 bases. Germline V gene sequence: CDR1 GEAIGNYY, CDR2 EKD. Trimming at V came to 1 base and at J to 5 bases, leaving 12 bases not matched to a gene. CDR3 length: 20 residues. The CDR3 protein is CACDTFTGGYEYRDTRQMFF. For the CDR3, the DNA is TGTGCCTGTGACACATTTACTGGGGGATATGAGTACCGGGACACCCGACAGATGTTTTTC.

On this clone itself: A much larger clone lies one base from this, so it may be a read error. In the same sample, other DNA sequences code for this CDR3. The V call is TRDV2, the J call TRDJ3, with 9 bases fitting TRDD3. Per the germline V gene, CDR1 is GEAIGNYY and CDR2 is EKD. Trimming removed 3 bases from V and 1 base from J; junction bases left unmatched: 6. This CDR3 comprises 18 residues. CDR3 coding DNA: TGTGCCTGTGACGTACTGGGGGACAGTTCCTGGGACACCCGACAGATGTTTTTC. Translation: CACDVLGDSSWDTRQMFF.

By share, this clone ranks as medium-sized. The V gene is TRDV2, the J gene TRDJ3, with TRDD3 matching 9 bases. V lost 0 bases to trimming and J lost 5 bases; unmatched junction nucleotides: 7. The CDR3 totals 18 residues. CDR1 GEAIGNYY and CDR2 EKD come from the germline V gene. The CDR3 coding sequence is TGTGCCTGTGACACCGTGGGGATACGCTTGGGGGACACCCGACAGATGTTTTTC. Amino acid sequence: CACDTVGIRLGDTRQMFF.

This clone is termed medium-sized. The chain carries TRDV2 and TRDJ1; 12 bases are shared with TRDD3. This CDR3 comprises 15 residues. Germline values: CDR1 GEAIGNYY, CDR2 EKD. V shed 1 base and J 4 bases; nucleotides not matched to a gene: 3. The CDR3 protein is CACDTLGDTGDKLIF. The CDR3 region has the DNA TGTGCCTGTGACACACTGGGGGATACAGGCGATAAACTCATCTTT.

As for this clone: The protein recorded in TCRdb matches a much larger clone and deviates from this DNA's translation at residue 4, suggesting a read error; the protein here is obtained by translating the DNA. The V and J genes are TRDV2 and TRDJ3; 7 nucleotides match TRDD3. CDR3 length equals 18 residues. Germline V lookup: CDR1 GEAIGNYY, CDR2 EKD. The CDR3 region has the DNA TGTGCCTGTGGCACCTGGGGGCCAAGCTCCTGGGACACCCGACAGATGTTTTTC. Its translation is CACGTWGPSSWDTRQMFF.

This clone was observed a handful of times. It may be a read error: a sequence one base away is much more abundant. This CDR3 is also generated by other DNA sequences in the sample. The chain combines TRDV2 with TRDJ3; 7 bases are shared with TRDD3. The junction had 7 bases not matched to a gene; V was cut back by 0 bases and J by 0 bases. The V gene's germline CDR1 is GEAIGNYY and CDR2 EKD. The CDR3 has 19 amino acids. CDR3 amino acids: CACDTGGIRSSWDTRQMFF. The CDR3 bases are TGTGCCTGTGACACCGGGGGGATTAGGAGCTCCTGGGACACCCGACAGATGTTTTTC.

This clone was seen a few times. V gene TRDV2 combines with J gene TRDJ3; TRDD3 is a possible D gene (5 bases). The CDR3 runs 18 residues. CDR1 and CDR2 from the germline V gene are GEAIGNYY and EKD. The V and J ends lost 1 base and 2 bases respectively, with 14 bases between them. The CDR3 sequence is CACDTLGSEAWDTRQMFF. The DNA of the CDR3 is TGTGCCTGTGACACGCTGGGATCGGAGGCCTGGGACACCCGACAGATGTTTTTC.

This clone has more than one count but fewer than ten. The junction departs from the called germline gene at one end, perhaps through a read error. This sample includes further DNA sequences coding for the same CDR3. The CDR3 nucleotides read TGTGCCTGTGACAAGGTACTGGGGGATACCACCTGGGACACCCGACAGATGTTCTTC. Translation: CACDKVLGDTTWDTRQMFF. The rearrangement links TRDV2 to TRDJ3; 12 bases fit TRDD3. The CDR3 sequence is 19 residues long. The V gene's germline CDR1 is GEAIGNYY and CDR2 EKD.

The sample holds a few counts of this clone. A single base separates this from a much larger clone, so it may be a read error. This rearrangement joins TRDV2 to TRDJ2; possibly TRDD3 for D (6 bases). Germline CDR1 GEAIGNYY, CDR2 EKD. CDR3 length: 19 amino acids. The CDR3 DNA reads as TGTGCCTGTGACACCGAGGTGAGGATACCCAAAGCTTTGACAACACAACTCTTCTTT. It is translated as CACDTEVRIPKALTTQLFF.

V gene TRDV2 combines with J gene TRDJ3; TRDD3 matches 8 bases. V gave up 1 base and J gave up 0 bases; unmatched junction bases: 10. This CDR3 contains 20 residues. Per germline, CDR1 GEAIGNYY and CDR2 EKD. Written as DNA, the CDR3 is TGTGCCTGTGACACAGTACTGGGGGCCTACAGCTCCTGGGACACCCGACAGATGTTTTTC. Translated: CACDTVLGAYSSWDTRQMFF.

In its sample, this clone ranks as medium-sized. The DNA of the CDR3 is TGTGCCTGTGACACCGTAAGTGGGGGATACTTCTCCTGGGACACCCGACAGATGTTTTTC. Translating gives CACDTVSGGYFSWDTRQMFF. The chain uses TRDV2 and TRDJ3; 10 bases match TRDD3. Per the germline V gene, CDR1 is GEAIGNYY and CDR2 is EKD. J gave up 0 bases and V 0 bases, and 7 bases lay outside the gene matches. CDR3 size: 20 residues.

This clone was seen a few times. The chain couples TRDV2 to TRDJ3; the match to TRDD3 covers 7 bases. Trimming removed 1 base from V and 0 bases from J; junction bases left unmatched: 8. There are 19 residues in the CDR3. Germline V CDR1 and CDR2: GEAIGNYY, EKD. The CDR3, as DNA: TGTGCCTGTGACACGTACTGGGGACTTAGCTCCTGGGACACCCGACAGATGTTTTTC. It is translated as CACDTYWGLSSWDTRQMFF.

The genes are TRDV2 and TRDJ3; 9 bases align to TRDD3. This CDR3 has 20 amino acids. J gave up 0 bases and V 3 bases, and 11 bases lay outside the gene matches. CDR1 and CDR2 (germline): GEAIGNYY, EKD. CDR3 in DNA: TGTGCCTGTGACCCGCCACCCACTGGGGGACTCTCCTGGGACACCCGACAGATGTTTTTC. Translated: CACDPPPTGGLSWDTRQMFF.